This TCR beta chain derives from a study of T cell responses to AZD1222 COVID-19 vaccine. Notes on the study in general: Variant regions that are unmutated are reportedly the target of nearly half of spike-specific TCRs. Baseline testing showed seropositivity in only a handful of AZD1222 recipients. Sampling that yielded the repertoires occurred only after the peak T cell response. Distributed over spike, vaccine-associated CD4 TCRs predominated at 160-218 and 743-854.

Comment on this clone: Its matching antigen is unknown.

Profiled with immunoSEQ multiplex PCR; TCRdb holds only in-frame clones, not every one. Counted here are under 95,000 clones, 87% occurring once; the ten biggest clones make up 11%. V lost 7 bases, J lost 7 bases, and 8 bases lay in between. There are 12 residues in the CDR3. Germline-derived CDR1 and CDR2 are MGHDK and SYGVNS. The sequence was collected from an adult who received the AZD1222 COVID-19 vaccine. The chain joins TRBV25-1 to TRBJ1-6; weak D call: TRBD1 (5 bases). Sequences were derived from peripheral blood, sampled 28 days after the second AZD1222 dose. The CDR3 DNA follows: TGTGCCAGCACCCCAGGGAATTCACCCCTCCACTTT. Protein sequence: CASTPGNSPLHF.